The clone carrying this TCR beta chain was counted many times. The target antigen is unknown. An absence of ophthalmopathy progression within 18 months meant stable Graves' hyperthyroidism. The hyperthyroidism was newly diagnosed and had lasted under 2 months; the patients were aged 18 to 65. This sample stems from a study of T cells in Graves' hyperthyroidism and ophthalmopathy. On the study more broadly: Before any treatment, at initial diagnosis, peripheral blood was collected.

Germline values: CDR1 LGHDT, CDR2 YNNKEL (reference sequence). The CDR3 runs 14 residues. Trimming cost V 4 bases and J 0 bases, with 6 bases left between them. Regarding the study as a whole: Appearing also in blood were most of the thyroid clonotypes expanded above 0.001.

Amplified regions were TCR beta CDR3 sequences from RNA transcripts. HTBI primers were employed in a first-round RT-PCR of the TCR CDR3. Using its own MiXCR run on the multiplex PCR reads, TCRdb lists one record per CDR3 protein. The table includes a few hundred thousand distinct CDR3 sequences, around 15% detected once. This chain links TRBV3-1 with TRBJ1-4, with D possibly TRBD1 on 5 matching bases. This TCR was sampled from a young woman with Graves' hyperthyroidism. Sequencing was performed on blood. DNA for the CDR3: TGTGCCAGCAGCCCGGGGGCAACTAATGAAAAACTGTTTTTT. The encoded protein is CASSPGATNEKLFF.